These 27 T cell receptor beta chains came from one sample sequenced in a study of naive and memory T cell subsets (dated by TCRdb to the late 2010s). Results and caveats for the whole study, not just this receptor: A few larger clonotypes were found in naive repertoires, especially CD8, and these larger clonotypes were possibly memory cells re-expressing CD45RA.

Library construction relied on UMI-ligation and nested PCR. Sequencing took place on an Illumina MiSeq. An equimolar mix of two oligonucleotides covering both TRBC1 and TRBC2 was used as the beta constant-region primer. Four rounds of PCR were used to amplify ligated cDNA, with nested alpha and beta constant-region primers being used together with the SP2 primer. TCRdb itself trimmed the public reads at Q25 with fastp, ran MiXCR and retained productive beta chains. Entries are consolidated by CDR3 protein sequence, retaining the most common genes and DNA. Within this sample are over 110,000 distinct CDR3 sequences, with approximately 20% of them counted one time only. Around 0.63% of the sample is taken by the ten largest. These receptors have no known antigen. The sample consisted of naive CD8+ T cells from blood. The cell subset or site label for this specimen denotes: naive T cells, CD45RA high CD27+. The receptors originated from a human donor in good health.

The chain uses TRBV9 and TRBJ2-7; D might be TRBD2 (5 bases). Per the germline V gene, CDR1 is SGDLS and CDR2 is YYNGEE. The germline V and J ends were trimmed by 5 bases and 1 base, with 10 bases remaining between them. The CDR3 extends over 13 amino acids. CDR3 DNA: TGTGCCAGCAGTGGACTCCCGTCCTACGAGCAGTACTTC. Translating gives CASSGLPSYEQYF.

V gene TRBV28 combines with J gene TRBJ2-2; D may correspond to TRBD1 or TRBD2 (5 bases each). V shed 7 bases and J shed 3 bases, with 12 bases lying between them. Germline-derived CDR1 and CDR2 are MDHEN and SYDVKM. The CDR3 spans 14 residues. The CDR3 nucleotides read TGTGCCAGCACTTGGCAGGGAGACACCGGGGAGCTGTTTTTT. Translating gives CASTWQGDTGELFF.

This clonotype turned up a few times. The gene calls are TRBV6-5 and TRBJ2-7; D is unclear. The CDR3 runs to 13 residues. Germline CDR1 MNHEY, CDR2 SVGAGI. Trimming shortened V by 6 bases and J by 1 base, and 10 bases separated the two germline ends. The CDR3 sequence is CASSPSFSYEQYF. CDR3 DNA sequence: TGTGCCAGCAGCCCGAGTTTTTCCTACGAGCAGTACTTC.

This clonotype came up a few times. The CDR3 DNA reads as TGTGCCAGCAGTCCCGGGACTAGCGGCTACACATCCTACGAGCAGTACTTC. Protein: CASSPGTSGYTSYEQYF. This chain joins TRBV27 and TRBJ2-7; 11 bases fit TRBD2. V lost 5 bases to trimming and J lost 1 base; unmatched junction nucleotides: 10. CDR1 MNHEY and CDR2 SMNVEV come from the germline V gene (reference sequence). The CDR3 loop spans 17 amino acids.

This clonotype was recorded a few times. The V gene is TRBV14, the J gene TRBJ2-7; 7 bases agree with TRBD2. V was clipped by 4 bases and J by 3 bases; unmatched bases: 9. In germline, CDR1 is SGHDN, CDR2 FVKESK. The CDR3 has 15 residues. The CDR3 DNA reads TGTGCCAGCAGCCCCCCTGCGGGGGTCCACTACGAGCAGTACTTC. Its translation: CASSPPAGVHYEQYF.

This clonotype was detected a few times. V gene TRBV13 combines with J gene TRBJ2-1; possibly TRBD2 for D (6 bases). The V gene lost 4 bases and the J gene lost 7 bases, with 17 bases spanning the gap. Per germline, CDR1 PRHDT and CDR2 FYEKMQ (reference sequence). The CDR3 runs to 15 residues. In DNA, the CDR3 is TGTGCCAGCAGCTCCGGCGGGAACTCGTGGAATGAGCAGTTCTTC. It codes for CASSSGGNSWNEQFF.

The sample holds a few counts of this clonotype. The V and J genes are TRBV12-3 or TRBV12-4 and TRBJ1-1; no clear D gene. V was clipped by 5 bases and J by 8 bases, with 18 bases between them. The CDR3 loop spans 14 amino acids. DNA of the CDR3: TGTGCCAGCAGTGTGCCCGGATTCGTAGGGGAAGCTTTCTTT. Protein product: CASSVPGFVGEAFF.

This clonotype was found many times. The CDR3, as DNA: TGTGCCAGCAGTTCGAGGGGGCGGAGCTATGGCTACACCTTC. Translated: CASSSRGRSYGYTF. This chain uses TRBV28 with TRBJ1-2; 7 nucleotides agree with TRBD1. With 4 bases clipped from V and 4 bases from J, the junction kept 6 bases outside the gene matches. Germline V gene lookup returns CDR1 MDHEN and CDR2 SYDVKM. This CDR3 contains 14 residues.

The chain recombines TRBV12-3 or TRBV12-4 with TRBJ2-6, with no clear D. With 5 bases removed from V and 0 bases from J, the gap between germline ends came to 14 bases. CDR3 length equals 17 residues. The CDR3 loop reads CASSKRAQASGANVLTF. The CDR3 coding sequence is TGTGCCAGCAGTAAACGGGCCCAAGCCTCTGGGGCCAACGTCCTGACTTTC.

The rearrangement links TRBV5-4 to TRBJ1-3; D not certain. The ends were cut back, 3 bases at V and 0 bases at J, with 10 bases in the middle. The CDR3 covers 15 residues. CDR1 and CDR2 (germline): SGHNT, YYREEE (reference sequence). CDR3 in amino acids: CASSYKGISGNTIYF. The CDR3 DNA sequence: TGTGCCAGCAGCTACAAGGGTATCTCTGGAAACACCATATATTTT.

The rearrangement joins TRBV4-3 to TRBJ2-3, with D hard to call. Germline assignment: CDR1 LGHNA and CDR2 YSLEER. The CDR3 loop spans 18 amino acids. V was cut by 0 bases and J by 2 bases, with 18 bases left in between. DNA of the CDR3: TGCGCCAGCAGCCAAGATTTGTCAGCTCGAACCTCCACAGATACGCAGTATTTT. Translating it yields CASSQDLSARTSTDTQYF.

This chain links TRBV20-1 with TRBJ2-5; 7 bases fit TRBD1. This CDR3 has 12 residues. Germline trimming cut 4 bases from V and 1 base from J; bases unmatched to any gene: 0. Germline-derived CDR1 and CDR2 are DFQATT and SNEGSKA (reference sequence). Written as DNA, the CDR3 is TGCAGTGCTACAGGGGGCCAAGAGACCCAGTACTTC. As protein: CSATGGQETQYF.

This clonotype has a handful of counts. The chain combines TRBV7-8 with TRBJ2-3; D possibly corresponds to TRBD2 (6 bases). CDR3 length equals 17 residues. Germline V gene lookup returns CDR1 SGHVS and CDR2 FQNEAQ. Between the trimmed V and J ends, which lost 4 bases and 1 base, there was a span of 18 bases. This CDR3 reads CASSSTGVASGTDTQYF. CDR3 nucleotides: TGTGCCAGCAGCTCAACGGGGGTGGCTAGCGGCACAGATACGCAGTATTTT.

This clonotype was recorded a few times. The chain combines TRBV20-1 with TRBJ2-3; D is undetermined. The V end lost 0 bases, the J end lost 0 bases, and 4 bases lay between the germline ends. The V gene's germline CDR1 is DFQATT and CDR2 SNEGSKA (reference sequence). The length of the CDR3 is 13 residues. CDR3 nucleotide sequence: TGCAGTGCTAGAGATCTGAGCACAGATACGCAGTATTTT. This gives the protein CSARDLSTDTQYF.

The chain carries TRBV2 and TRBJ2-5; TRBD2 might be the D (6 bases). The DNA end is more similar to TRBJ2-1, so the J call may be wrong. The germline CDR1 and CDR2 sequences are SNHLY and FYNNEI. The CDR3 consists of 13 residues. The CDR3 loop reads CASSEYPGETQFF. In DNA form, the CDR3 reads TGTGCCAGCAGTGAATACCCGGGAGAGACCCAGTTCTTC.

Only a few counts were recorded for this clonotype. The genes are TRBV12-3 or TRBV12-4 and TRBJ2-7; 7 nucleotides agree with TRBD2. The junction had 10 bases not matched to a gene; V was cut back by 5 bases and J by 9 bases. The CDR3 length is 13 residues. The CDR3 here is CASSPTSALGQYF. The CDR3 nucleotides read TGTGCCAGCAGTCCTACTAGCGCCCTGGGGCAGTACTTC.

The sample holds a few counts of this clonotype. The J gene is TRBJ1-1, the V gene TRBV20-1, with TRBD1 identical over 8 bases. This CDR3 spans 19 amino acids. The trim removed 0 bases at V and 2 bases at J, leaving 17 bases unmatched. The germline V gene has CDR1 DFQATT and CDR2 SNEGSKA (reference sequence). DNA of the CDR3: TGCAGTGCTAGAGATTACTCCGGGACAGGAAGGGGAGTAAACACTGAAGCTTTCTTT. Its translation is CSARDYSGTGRGVNTEAFF.

The table lists this clonotype with a few counts. J is TRBJ1-2 and V is TRBV21-1. TRBV21-1 has pseudogene status. The CDR3 runs to 17 residues. CDR3 coding DNA: TGTGCCAGCAGCAGAACCAGTGAGACGGTAGCTAACTATGGCTACACCTTC. It codes for CASSRTSETVANYGYTF.

The sample holds a few counts of this clonotype. V is TRBV29-1 and J is TRBJ2-7; perhaps TRBD2 as D (6 bases). V was cut by 1 base and J by 0 bases, with 7 bases left in between. The CDR3 consists of 13 residues. CDR1 SQVTM and CDR2 ANQGSEA come from the germline V gene. This CDR3 reads CSVEVGGSYEQYF. The CDR3 region has the DNA TGCAGCGTTGAAGTCGGGGGCTCCTACGAGCAGTACTTC.

This chain links TRBV27 with TRBJ2-7; 12 bases map to TRBD2. The CDR3 is made up of 16 amino acids. Germline values: CDR1 MNHEY, CDR2 SMNVEV (reference sequence). V was pared by 3 bases and J by 2 bases, with 5 bases of the junction left unmatched. DNA of the CDR3: TGTGCCAGCAGTTTTGCCCTAGCGGGAGGGCCCTACGAGCAGTACTTC. Its protein is CASSFALAGGPYEQYF.

This clonotype was counted between two and nine times. The J gene is TRBJ2-7, the V gene TRBV28; the D is unclear. Per the germline V gene, CDR1 is MDHEN and CDR2 is SYDVKM. The V end was cut by 8 bases, the J end by 4 bases, with 18 bases between. CDR3 length equals 14 residues. The CDR3 DNA reads TGTGCCAGCGATTCAGACCAGCTGGGTTACGAGCAGTACTTC. Translation: CASDSDQLGYEQYF.

This chain uses TRBV28 with TRBJ2-5; 10 bases map to TRBD1. The CDR3 spans 14 residues. The V gene's germline CDR1 is MDHEN and CDR2 SYDVKM. V trimming: 8 bases; J trimming: 4 bases; junction bases outside the gene matches: 7. This chain's CDR3 is CASRPTGGTETQYF. DNA for the CDR3: TGTGCCAGCCGACCGACAGGGGGCACAGAGACCCAGTACTTC.

The sample holds a few counts of this clonotype. This rearrangement joins TRBV11-2 to TRBJ2-3; no clear D gene. This CDR3 spans 15 amino acids. V lost 5 bases, J lost 0 bases, and 12 bases lay in between. CDR1 SGHAT and CDR2 FQNNGV come from the germline V gene. The CDR3 nucleotides are TGTGCCAGCAGCCCTACTTCGTCTAGCACAGATACGCAGTATTTT. As protein: CASSPTSSSTDTQYF.

This clonotype was seen a few times. The chain has TRBV27 and TRBJ1-3, with a tentative D call TRBD1 (5 bases). Trimming pared 2 bases from V and 0 bases from J, leaving 14 bases between. Germline lookup yields CDR1 MNHEY and CDR2 SMNVEV (reference sequence). The CDR3 is made up of 17 amino acids. The CDR3: CASSLGEGPSSGNTIYF. The DNA of the CDR3 is TGTGCCAGCAGTTTAGGAGAGGGACCAAGCTCTGGAAACACCATATATTTT.

This clonotype has only a few counts. The chain combines TRBV15 with TRBJ1-4, with D uncertain. Between the trimmed V and J ends, which lost 0 bases and 4 bases, there was a span of 9 bases. CDR1 is LNHNV and CDR2 is YYDKDF in the germline V gene (reference sequence). CDR3 length: 15 amino acids. CDR3 amino acids: CATSRDRLLNEKLFF. In DNA form, the CDR3 reads TGTGCCACCAGCAGAGATCGGCTGCTTAATGAAAAACTGTTTTTT.

The gene calls are TRBV6-2 or TRBV6-3 and TRBJ1-1; no clear D gene. The V gene lost 2 bases and the J gene lost 8 bases, with 15 bases spanning the gap. In germline, CDR1 is MNHEY, CDR2 SVGEGT. The CDR3 is made up of 14 amino acids. In DNA form, the CDR3 reads TGTGCCAGCAGTTACACGGGTACCGGTTCCGAAGCTTTCTTT. Encoded protein: CASSYTGTGSEAFF.

The chain combines TRBV20-1 with TRBJ1-1; D not resolved. Germline CDR1 reads DFQATT; CDR2 reads SNEGSKA (reference sequence). The ends were cut back, 4 bases at V and 6 bases at J, with 18 bases in the middle. This CDR3 has 14 amino acids. CDR3 region: CSANDPREDPEAFF. The CDR3 coding sequence is TGCAGTGCTAACGACCCCCGGGAGGACCCTGAAGCTTTCTTT.